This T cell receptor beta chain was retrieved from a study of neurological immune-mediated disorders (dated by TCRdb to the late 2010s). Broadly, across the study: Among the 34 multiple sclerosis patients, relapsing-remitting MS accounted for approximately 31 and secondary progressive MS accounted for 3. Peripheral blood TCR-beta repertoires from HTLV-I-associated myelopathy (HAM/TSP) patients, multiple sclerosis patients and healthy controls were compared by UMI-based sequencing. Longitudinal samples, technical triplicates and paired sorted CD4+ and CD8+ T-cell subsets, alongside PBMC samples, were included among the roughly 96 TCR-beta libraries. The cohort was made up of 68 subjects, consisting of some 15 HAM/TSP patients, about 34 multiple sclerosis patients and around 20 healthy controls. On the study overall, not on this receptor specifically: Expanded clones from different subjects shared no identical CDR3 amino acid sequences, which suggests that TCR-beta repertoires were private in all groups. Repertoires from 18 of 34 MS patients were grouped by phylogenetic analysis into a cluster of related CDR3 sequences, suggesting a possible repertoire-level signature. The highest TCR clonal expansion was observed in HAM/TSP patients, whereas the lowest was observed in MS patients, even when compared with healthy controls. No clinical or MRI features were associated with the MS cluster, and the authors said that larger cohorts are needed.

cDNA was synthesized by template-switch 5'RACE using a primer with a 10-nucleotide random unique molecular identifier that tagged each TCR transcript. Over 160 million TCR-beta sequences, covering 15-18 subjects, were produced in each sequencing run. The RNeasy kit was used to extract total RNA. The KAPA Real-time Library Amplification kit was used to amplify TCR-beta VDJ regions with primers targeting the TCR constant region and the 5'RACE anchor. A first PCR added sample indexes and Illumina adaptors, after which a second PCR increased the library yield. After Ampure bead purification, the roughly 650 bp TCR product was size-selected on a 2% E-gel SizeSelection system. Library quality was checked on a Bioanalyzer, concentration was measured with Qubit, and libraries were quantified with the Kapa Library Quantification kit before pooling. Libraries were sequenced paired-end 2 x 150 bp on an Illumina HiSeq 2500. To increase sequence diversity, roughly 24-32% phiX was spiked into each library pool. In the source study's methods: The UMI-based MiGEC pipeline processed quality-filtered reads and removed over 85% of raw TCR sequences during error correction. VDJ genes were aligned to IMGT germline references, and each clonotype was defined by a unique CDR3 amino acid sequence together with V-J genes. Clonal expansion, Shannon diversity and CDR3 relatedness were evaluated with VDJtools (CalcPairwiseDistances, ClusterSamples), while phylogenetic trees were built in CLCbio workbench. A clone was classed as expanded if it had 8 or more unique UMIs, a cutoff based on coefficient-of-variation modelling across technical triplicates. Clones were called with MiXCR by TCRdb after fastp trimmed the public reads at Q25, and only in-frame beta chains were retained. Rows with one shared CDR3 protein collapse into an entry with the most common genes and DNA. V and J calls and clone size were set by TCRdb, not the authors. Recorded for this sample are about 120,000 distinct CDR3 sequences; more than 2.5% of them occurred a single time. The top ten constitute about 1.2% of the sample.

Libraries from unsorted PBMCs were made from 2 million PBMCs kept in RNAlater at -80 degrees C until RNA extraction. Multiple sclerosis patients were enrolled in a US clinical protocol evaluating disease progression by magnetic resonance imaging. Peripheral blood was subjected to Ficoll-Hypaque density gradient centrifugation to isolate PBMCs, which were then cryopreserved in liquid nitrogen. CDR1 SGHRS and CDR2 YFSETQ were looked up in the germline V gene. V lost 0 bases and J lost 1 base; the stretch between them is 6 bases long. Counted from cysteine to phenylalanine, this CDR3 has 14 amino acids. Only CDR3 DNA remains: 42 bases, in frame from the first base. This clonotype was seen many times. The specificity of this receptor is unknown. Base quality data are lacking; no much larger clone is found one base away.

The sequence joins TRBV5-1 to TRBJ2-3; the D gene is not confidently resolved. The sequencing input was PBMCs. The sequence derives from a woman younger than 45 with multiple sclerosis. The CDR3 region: CASSLEIGTDTQYF. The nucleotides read TGCGCCAGCAGCTTGGAAATTGGCACAGATACGCAGTATTTT.